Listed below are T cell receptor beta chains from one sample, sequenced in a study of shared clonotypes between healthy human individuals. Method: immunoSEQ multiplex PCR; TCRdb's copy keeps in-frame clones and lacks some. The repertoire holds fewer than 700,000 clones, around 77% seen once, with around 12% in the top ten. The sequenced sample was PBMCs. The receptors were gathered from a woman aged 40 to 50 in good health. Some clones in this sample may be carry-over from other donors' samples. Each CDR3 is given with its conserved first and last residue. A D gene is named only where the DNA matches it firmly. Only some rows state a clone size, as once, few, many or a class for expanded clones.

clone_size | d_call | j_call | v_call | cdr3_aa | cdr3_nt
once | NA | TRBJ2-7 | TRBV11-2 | CASSLVGVYEQYF | TGTGCCAGCAGCTTAGTTGGGGTCTACGAGCAGTACTTC
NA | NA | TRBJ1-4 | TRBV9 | CASGRATNEKLFF | TGTGCCAGCGGCCGGGCAACTAATGAAAAACTGTTTTTT
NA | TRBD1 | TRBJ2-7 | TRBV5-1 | CASSLTGVSDEQYF | TGCGCCAGCAGCTTGACAGGGGTCTCCGACGAGCAGTACTTC
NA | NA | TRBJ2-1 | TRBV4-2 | CASSQSQGGNEQFF | TGTGCCAGCAGCCAATCGCAGGGCGGCAATGAGCAGTTCTTC
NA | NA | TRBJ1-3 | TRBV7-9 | CASSLAGGSGNTIYF | TGTGCCAGCAGCTTAGCGGGGGGCTCTGGAAACACCATATATTTT
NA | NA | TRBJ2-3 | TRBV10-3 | CAISEPGPTTDTQYF | TGTGCCATCAGTGAACCGGGACCCACCACAGATACGCAGTATTTT
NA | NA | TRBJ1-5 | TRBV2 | CASSEGNQPQHF | TGTGCCAGCAGTGAAGGGAATCAGCCCCAGCATTTT
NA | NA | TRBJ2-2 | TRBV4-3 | CASSQEAPPGPTNTGELFF | TGCGCCAGCAGCCAAGAAGCCCCCCCAGGGCCTACGAACACCGGGGAGCTGTTTTTT
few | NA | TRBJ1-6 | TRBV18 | CASSTVGLENSPLHF | TGTGCCAGCTCCACTGTGGGTCTTGAAAATTCACCCCTCCACTTT
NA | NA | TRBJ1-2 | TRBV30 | CAWGGYGYTF | TGTGCCTGGGGAGGCTATGGCTACACCTTC
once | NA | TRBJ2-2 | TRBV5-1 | CASSLRTGTGELFF | TGCGCCAGCAGCCTCAGGACGGGCACCGGGGAGCTGTTTTTT
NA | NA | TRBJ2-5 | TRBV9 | CASSVDLGETQYF | TGTGCCAGCAGCGTAGACCTGGGAGAGACCCAGTACTTC
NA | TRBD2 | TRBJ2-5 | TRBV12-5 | CASGFTGRGGETQYF | TGTGCTAGTGGTTTCACCGGGAGGGGGGGCGAGACCCAGTACTTC
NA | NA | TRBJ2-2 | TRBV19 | CASTFTNTGELFF | TGTGCCAGTACATTCACGAACACCGGGGAGCTGTTTTTT
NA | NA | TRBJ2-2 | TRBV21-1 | CASSKWDRENGELFF | TGTGCCAGCAGCAAATGGGACAGGGAGAACGGGGAGCTGTTTTTT
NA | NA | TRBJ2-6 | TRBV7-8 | CASSLGGAGANVLTF | TGTGCCAGCAGCTTAGGAGGGGCTGGGGCCAACGTCCTGACTTTC
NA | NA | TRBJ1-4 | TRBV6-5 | CASMGESGKLFF | TGTGCCAGCATGGGGGAGTCGGGGAAACTGTTTTTT
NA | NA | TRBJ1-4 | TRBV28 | CASSLLGITNEKLFF | TGTGCCAGCAGTTTATTGGGGATCACTAATGAAAAACTGTTTTTT
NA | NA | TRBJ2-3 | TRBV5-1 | CASSYRDQKDTQYF | TGCGCCAGCAGCTACAGGGATCAGAAGGATACGCAGTATTTT
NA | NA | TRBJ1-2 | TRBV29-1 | CSVVGPENYGYTF | TGCAGCGTTGTAGGGCCTGAGAACTATGGCTACACCTTC
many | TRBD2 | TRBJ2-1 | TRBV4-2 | CASSPQVAGAYNEQFF | TGTGCCAGCAGCCCACAAGTAGCGGGGGCCTACAATGAGCAGTTCTTC
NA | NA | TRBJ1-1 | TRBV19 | CASSIGRVQNTEAFF | TGTGCCAGTAGTATAGGTCGAGTGCAGAACACTGAAGCTTTCTTT
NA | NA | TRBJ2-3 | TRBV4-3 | CASSQDPHDTQYF | TGCGCCAGCAGCCAGGATCCCCACGATACGCAGTATTTT
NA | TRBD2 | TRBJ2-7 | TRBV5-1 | CARRSGGSGGAEQYF | TGCGCCCGCAGATCGGGGGGCAGCGGGGGCGCCGAGCAGTACTTC
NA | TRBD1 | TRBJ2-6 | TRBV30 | CAWRSMGQSGANVLTF | TGTGCCTGGAGGTCAATGGGACAGTCTGGGGCCAACGTCCTGACTTTC
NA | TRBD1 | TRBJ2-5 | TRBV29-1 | CSDDYRGETQYF | TGCAGCGATGATTACAGGGGGGAGACCCAGTACTTC
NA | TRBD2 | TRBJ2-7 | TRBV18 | CASSPRTSGNYEQYF | TGTGCCAGCTCACCACGGACTAGCGGGAACTACGAGCAGTACTTC
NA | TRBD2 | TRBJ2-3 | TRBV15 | CATSSGTSGRARGDTQYF | TGTGCCACCAGCAGCGGGACTAGCGGGAGGGCCAGGGGAGATACGCAGTATTTT
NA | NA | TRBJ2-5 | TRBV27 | CASSSTDQETQYF | TGTGCCAGCAGTTCTACGGACCAAGAGACCCAGTACTTC
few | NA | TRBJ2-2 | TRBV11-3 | CASSRGGGDAGELFF | TGTGCCAGCAGTCGTGGAGGGGGGGATGCCGGGGAGCTGTTTTTT
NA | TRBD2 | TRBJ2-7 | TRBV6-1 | CASRERGLSYEQYF | TGTGCCAGCAGAGAGCGGGGGCTATCCTACGAGCAGTACTTC
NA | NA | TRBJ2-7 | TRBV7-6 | CASSYGRGYEQYF | TGTGCCAGCAGTTACGGACGAGGCTACGAGCAGTACTTC
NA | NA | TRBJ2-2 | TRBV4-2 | CASSQEPQNTGELFF | TGTGCCAGCAGCCAAGAGCCCCAGAACACCGGGGAGCTGTTTTTT
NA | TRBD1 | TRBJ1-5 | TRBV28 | CASSLRTGRYQPQHF | TGTGCCAGCAGTTTGCGGACAGGGAGGTATCAGCCCCAGCATTTT
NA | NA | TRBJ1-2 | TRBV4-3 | CASSPRDGYGYTF | TGCGCCAGCAGCCCCCGGGACGGCTATGGCTACACCTTC
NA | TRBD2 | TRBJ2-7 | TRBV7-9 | CASSQSGGLNEQYF | TGTGCCAGCAGCCAATCGGGGGGGTTGAACGAGCAGTACTTC
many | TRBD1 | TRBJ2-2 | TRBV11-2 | CASSLTQGAGELFF | TGTGCCAGCAGCTTGACTCAGGGGGCCGGGGAGCTGTTTTTT
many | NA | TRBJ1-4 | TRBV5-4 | CASSLERGNNEKLFF | TGTGCCAGCAGCTTGGAGAGGGGGAATAATGAAAAACTGTTTTTT
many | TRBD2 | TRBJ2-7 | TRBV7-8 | CASSRERGLTYEQYF | TGTGCCAGCAGCCGAGAGCGGGGGTTAACATACGAGCAGTACTTC
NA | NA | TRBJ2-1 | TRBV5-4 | CASSLEQTARDEQFF | TGTGCCAGCAGCTTGGAGCAGACCGCCAGGGATGAGCAGTTCTTC
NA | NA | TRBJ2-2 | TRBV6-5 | CASRYIGQYTGELFF | TGTGCCAGCAGGTATATCGGGCAGTACACCGGGGAGCTGTTTTTT
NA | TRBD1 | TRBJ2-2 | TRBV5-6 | CASSLGDRATGELFF | TGTGCCAGCAGCTTGGGGGACAGGGCAACCGGGGAGCTGTTTTTT
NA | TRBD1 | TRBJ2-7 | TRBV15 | CATSRDLQGDYEQYF | TGTGCCACCAGCAGAGATTTACAGGGGGATTACGAGCAGTACTTC
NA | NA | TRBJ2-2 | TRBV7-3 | CASSPTGSDTGELFF | TGTGCCAGCAGCCCCACAGGGAGTGACACCGGGGAGCTGTTTTTT
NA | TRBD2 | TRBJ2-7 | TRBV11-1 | CASSPSLFGREGPYEQYF | TGTGCCAGCAGCCCCTCACTCTTTGGACGGGAGGGCCCTTACGAGCAGTACTTC
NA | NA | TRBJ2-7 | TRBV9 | CASSAIPGSAGEQYF | TGTGCCAGCAGCGCCATACCCGGGAGTGCGGGGGAGCAGTACTTC
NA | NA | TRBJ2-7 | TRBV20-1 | CSAYRNEQYF | TGCAGTGCTTACCGGAACGAGCAGTACTTC
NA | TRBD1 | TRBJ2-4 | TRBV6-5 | CASSQDRVGIQYF | TGTGCCAGCAGTCAGGACAGGGTGGGCATTCAGTACTTC
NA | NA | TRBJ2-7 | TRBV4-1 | CASSQDRGRISYEQYF | TGCGCCAGCAGCCAAGATCGGGGACGGATCTCCTACGAGCAGTACTTC
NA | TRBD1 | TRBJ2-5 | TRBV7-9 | CASSSSDRGPETQYF | TGTGCCAGCAGCTCCTCGGACAGGGGGCCAGAGACCCAGTACTTC
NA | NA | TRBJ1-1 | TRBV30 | CAWSGDMWNTEAFF | TGCGCCTGGAGTGGGGACATGTGGAACACTGAAGCTTTCTTT
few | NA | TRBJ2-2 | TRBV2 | CASSEQNTGELFF | TGTGCCAGCAGTGAACAGAACACCGGGGAGCTGTTTTTT
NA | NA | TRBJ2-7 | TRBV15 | CATSRDRGFEQYF | TGTGCCACCAGCAGAGATCGGGGATTCGAGCAGTACTTC